This TCR beta chain was retrieved from a study of blood T cell repertoires in COVID-19 (dated by TCRdb to the early 2020s). In the study overall: Samples covering the acute and convalescent phases of COVID-19 were provided by collaborators in the United States, Italy and Spain. The prospective study material was composed of cDNA or gDNA derived from T cells, B-cell-depleted T cells, or PBMCs. A de-identified subject ID, COVID-19 status, age in years and sex were almost always included in the sample metadata. The samples were drawn from the first 160 participants of the ongoing ImmuneRACE study and from 1,200 or so subjects provided by 6 global collaborators. Deeply sampled blood TCRbeta repertoires from subjects exposed to, actively infected with, or recovered from COVID-19 were included in the dataset. Where HLA class I and class II types were available, the types were taken from metadata supplied by the sample provider, not from assay-based typing. A freely available public database, intended as a resource for researchers studying the immune response to SARS-CoV-2, is where the repertoires were released.

TCRbeta CDR3 regions were amplified from genomic DNA by means of the immunoSEQ Assay, a bias-controlled multiplex PCR. Turning to the authors' computational methods: Within the assay, amplification of reference gene primers was used to estimate how many nucleated cells each sample contained. To quantify the absolute abundance of each unique TCRbeta CDR3 rearrangement, sequence reads were collapsed and filtered. For each sample, productive Simpson clonality was calculated by taking the square root of Simpson's diversity index across productive rearrangements. Sourced from immuneACCESS, this table was stored by TCRdb with only in-frame sequences that have V and J called. A share of the clones is absent; for the studies checked, an unresolved V gene accounts for under half, and the remainder has no known explanation. V and J calls and clone size follow that table, whereas D and trimming were derived from the DNA. The sample table shows tens of thousands of clones, and around 90% are seen once. The ten largest clones capture 29% of the sample.

A note on this clone: Its antigen remains unidentified. One base away there is no much larger clone; base qualities are not given.

The collaborating institutions used their own protocols to collect whole blood in K2EDTA tubes. Collaborator samples were shipped for TCRbeta analysis as frozen whole blood, isolated PBMCs, or DNA extracted from either sample type. Study-level results and caveats: How much clinical and demographic metadata was included differed by source and by participant, and the metadata was provided uncurated.

Trimming costs V 5 bases and J 6 bases, and their ends lie 22 bases apart. CDR1 and CDR2 were assigned from the germline V gene (reference sequence) as LNHDA and SQIVND. The CDR3 sequence holds 16 residues, the cysteine and phenylalanine included. Only the CDR3 part of the read is kept: 48 bases, read in frame from the first base. The sample consisted of peripheral blood. The sequence is built from TRBV19 and TRBJ1-1; tentative D gene TRBD1, with 6 bases matching. The receptor comes from a woman of 80 years or more with active or convalescent COVID-19. At the DNA level, the sequence is TGTGCCAGTAGTCCACAGGGTTTATCTCGTATGGCTGAAGCTTTCTTT. The encoded protein is CASSPQGLSRMAEAFF.